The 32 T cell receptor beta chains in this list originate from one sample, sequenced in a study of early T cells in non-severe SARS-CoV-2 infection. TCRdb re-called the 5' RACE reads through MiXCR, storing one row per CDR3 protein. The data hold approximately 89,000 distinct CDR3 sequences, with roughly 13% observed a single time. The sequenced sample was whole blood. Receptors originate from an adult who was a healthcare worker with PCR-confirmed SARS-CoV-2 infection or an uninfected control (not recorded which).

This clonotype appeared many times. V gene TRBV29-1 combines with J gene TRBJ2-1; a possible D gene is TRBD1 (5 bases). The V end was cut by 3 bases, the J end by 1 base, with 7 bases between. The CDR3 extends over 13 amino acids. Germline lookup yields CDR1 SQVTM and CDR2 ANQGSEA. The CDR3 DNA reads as TGCAGCGTTGACCAGGGATCCTACAATGAGCAGTTCTTC. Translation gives CSVDQGSYNEQFF.

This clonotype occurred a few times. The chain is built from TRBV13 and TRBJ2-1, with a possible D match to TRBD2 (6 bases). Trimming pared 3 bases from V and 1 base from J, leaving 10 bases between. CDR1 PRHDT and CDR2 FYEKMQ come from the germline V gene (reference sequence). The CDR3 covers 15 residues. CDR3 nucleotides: TGTGCCAGCAGCTTCGGAAGCGGGTCCTACAATGAGCAGTTCTTC. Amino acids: CASSFGSGSYNEQFF.

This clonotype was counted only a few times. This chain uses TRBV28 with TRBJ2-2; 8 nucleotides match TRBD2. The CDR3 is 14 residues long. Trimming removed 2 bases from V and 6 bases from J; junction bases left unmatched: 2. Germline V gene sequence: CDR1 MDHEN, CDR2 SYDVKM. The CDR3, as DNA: TGTGCCAGCAGTTTAGCGGGGGGCCCCGGGGAGCTGTTTTTT. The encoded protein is CASSLAGGPGELFF.

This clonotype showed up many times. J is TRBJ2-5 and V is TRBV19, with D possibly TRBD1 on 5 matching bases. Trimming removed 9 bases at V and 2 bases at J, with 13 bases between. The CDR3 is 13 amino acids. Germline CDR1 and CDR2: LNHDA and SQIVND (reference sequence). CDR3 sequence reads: CASRAGFQETQYF. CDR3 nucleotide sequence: TGTGCCAGCCGAGCAGGGTTTCAAGAGACCCAGTACTTC.

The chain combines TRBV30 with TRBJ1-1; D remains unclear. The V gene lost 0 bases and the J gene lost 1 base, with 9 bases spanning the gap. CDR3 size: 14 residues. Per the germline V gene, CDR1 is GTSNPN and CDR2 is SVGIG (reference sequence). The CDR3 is CAWSVLYANTEAFF. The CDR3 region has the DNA TGTGCCTGGAGTGTTCTATACGCGAACACTGAAGCTTTCTTT.

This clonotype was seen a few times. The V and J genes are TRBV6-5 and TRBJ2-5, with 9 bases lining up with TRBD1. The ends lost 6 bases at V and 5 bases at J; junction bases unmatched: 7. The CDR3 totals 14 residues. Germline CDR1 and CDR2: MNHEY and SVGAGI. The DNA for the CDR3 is TGTGCCAGCAGGGAGGACAGGGGCCGGGAGACCCAGTACTTC. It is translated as CASREDRGRETQYF.

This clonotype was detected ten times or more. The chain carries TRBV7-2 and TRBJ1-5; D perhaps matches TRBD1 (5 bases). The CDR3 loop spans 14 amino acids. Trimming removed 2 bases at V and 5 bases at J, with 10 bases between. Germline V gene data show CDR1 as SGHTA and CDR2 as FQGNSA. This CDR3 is CASSLSGRDQPQHF. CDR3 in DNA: TGTGCCAGCAGCTTATCAGGGAGGGATCAGCCCCAGCATTTT.

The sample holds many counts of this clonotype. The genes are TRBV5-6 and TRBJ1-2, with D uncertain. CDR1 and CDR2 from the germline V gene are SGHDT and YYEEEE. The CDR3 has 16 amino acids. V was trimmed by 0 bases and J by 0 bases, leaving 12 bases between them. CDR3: CASSLEVGRTNYGYTF. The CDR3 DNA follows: TGTGCCAGCAGCTTGGAGGTTGGCAGGACTAACTATGGCTACACCTTC. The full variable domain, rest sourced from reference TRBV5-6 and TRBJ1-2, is DAGVTQSPTHLIKTRGQQVTLRCSPKSGHDTVSWYQQALGQGPQFIFQYYEEEERQRGNFPDRFSGHQFPNYSSELNVNALLLGDSALYLCASSLEVGRTNYGYTFGSGTRLTVV.

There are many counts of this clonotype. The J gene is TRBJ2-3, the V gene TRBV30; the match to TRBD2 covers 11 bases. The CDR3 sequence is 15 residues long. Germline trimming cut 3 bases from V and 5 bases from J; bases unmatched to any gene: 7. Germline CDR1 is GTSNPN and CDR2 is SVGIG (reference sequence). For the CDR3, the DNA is TGTGCCTGGAGAGGGACTAGCGGATTCTTAGATACGCAGTATTTT. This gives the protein CAWRGTSGFLDTQYF.

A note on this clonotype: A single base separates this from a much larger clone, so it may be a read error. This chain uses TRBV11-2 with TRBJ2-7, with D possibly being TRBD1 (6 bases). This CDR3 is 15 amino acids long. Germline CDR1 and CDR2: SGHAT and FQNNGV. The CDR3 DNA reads TGTGCCAGCAGCCAAAGACAGGTACCCTCCTACGAGAAGTACTTC. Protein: CASSQRQVPSYEKYF.

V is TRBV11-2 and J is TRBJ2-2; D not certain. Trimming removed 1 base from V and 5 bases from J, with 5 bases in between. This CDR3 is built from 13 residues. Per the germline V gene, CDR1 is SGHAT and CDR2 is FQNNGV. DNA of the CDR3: TGTGCCAGCAGCTTAGCTAATACCGGGGAGCTGTTTTTT. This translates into CASSLANTGELFF.

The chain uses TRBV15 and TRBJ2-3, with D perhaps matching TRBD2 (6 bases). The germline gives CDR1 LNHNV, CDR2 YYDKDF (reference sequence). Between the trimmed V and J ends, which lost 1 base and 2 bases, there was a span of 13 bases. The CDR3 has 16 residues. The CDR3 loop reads CATSRGTTSYTDTQYF. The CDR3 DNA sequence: TGTGCCACCAGCAGAGGCACGACTAGTTACACAGATACGCAGTATTTT.

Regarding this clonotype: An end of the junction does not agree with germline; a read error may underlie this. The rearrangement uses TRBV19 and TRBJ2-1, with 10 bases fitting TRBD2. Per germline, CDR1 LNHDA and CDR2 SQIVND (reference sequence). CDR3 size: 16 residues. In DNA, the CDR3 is TGTGCCAGTAGTATTGGTAGCGGGAGGACCTACAATGAGAAGTTCTTC. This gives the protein CASSIGSGRTYNEKFF.

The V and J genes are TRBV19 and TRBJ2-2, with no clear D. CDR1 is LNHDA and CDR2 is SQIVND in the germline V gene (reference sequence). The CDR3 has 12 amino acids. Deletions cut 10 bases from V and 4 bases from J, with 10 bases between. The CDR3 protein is CATRSATGELFF. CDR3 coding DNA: TGTGCCACCAGATCAGCCACCGGGGAGCTGTTTTTT.

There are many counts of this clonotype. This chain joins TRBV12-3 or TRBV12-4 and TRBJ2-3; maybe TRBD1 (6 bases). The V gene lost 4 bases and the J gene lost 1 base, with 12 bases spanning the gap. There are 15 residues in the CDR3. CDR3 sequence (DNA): TGTGCCAGCAGTTACAGGGTATTAGGCACAGATACGCAGTATTTT. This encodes CASSYRVLGTDTQYF.

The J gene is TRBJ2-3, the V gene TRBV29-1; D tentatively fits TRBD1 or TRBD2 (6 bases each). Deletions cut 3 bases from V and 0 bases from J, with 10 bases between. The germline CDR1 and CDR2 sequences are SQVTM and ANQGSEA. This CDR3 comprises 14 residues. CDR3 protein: CSVEGGASTDTQYF. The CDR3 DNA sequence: TGCAGCGTTGAGGGGGGCGCGAGCACAGATACGCAGTATTTT.

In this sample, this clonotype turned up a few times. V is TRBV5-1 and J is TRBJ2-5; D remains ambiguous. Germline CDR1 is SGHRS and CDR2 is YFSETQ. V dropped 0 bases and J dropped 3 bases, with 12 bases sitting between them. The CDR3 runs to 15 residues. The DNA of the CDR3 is TGCGCCAGCAGCTTGGATTCGAGGCCTGAAGAGACCCAGTACTTC. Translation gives CASSLDSRPEETQYF.

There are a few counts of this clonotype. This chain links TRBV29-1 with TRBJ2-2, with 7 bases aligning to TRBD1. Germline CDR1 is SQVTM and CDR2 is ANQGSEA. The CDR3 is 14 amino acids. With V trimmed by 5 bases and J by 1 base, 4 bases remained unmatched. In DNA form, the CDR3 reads TGCAGCGTTTCACAGGGGAGGAACACCGGGGAGCTGTTTTTT. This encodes CSVSQGRNTGELFF.

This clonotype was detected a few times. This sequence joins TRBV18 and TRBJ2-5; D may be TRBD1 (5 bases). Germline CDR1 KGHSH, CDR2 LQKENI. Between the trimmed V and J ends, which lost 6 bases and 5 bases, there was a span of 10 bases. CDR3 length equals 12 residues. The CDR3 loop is CASSQGGETQYF. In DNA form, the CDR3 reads TGTGCCAGCTCTCAGGGTGGTGAGACCCAGTACTTC.

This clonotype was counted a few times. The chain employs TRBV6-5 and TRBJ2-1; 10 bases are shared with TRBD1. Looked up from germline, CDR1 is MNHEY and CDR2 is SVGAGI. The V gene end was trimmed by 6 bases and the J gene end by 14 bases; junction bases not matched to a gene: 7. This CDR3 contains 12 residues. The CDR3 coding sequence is TGTGCCAGCAGGGAGGGGGGGACAGGGGAGTTCTTC. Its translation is CASREGGTGEFF.

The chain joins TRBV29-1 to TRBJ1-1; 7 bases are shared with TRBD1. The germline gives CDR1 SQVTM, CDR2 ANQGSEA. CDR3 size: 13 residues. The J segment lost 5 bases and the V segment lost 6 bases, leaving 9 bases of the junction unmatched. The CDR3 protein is CSVTGVSWTEAFF. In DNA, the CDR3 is TGCAGCGTCACAGGGGTCAGCTGGACTGAAGCTTTCTTT.

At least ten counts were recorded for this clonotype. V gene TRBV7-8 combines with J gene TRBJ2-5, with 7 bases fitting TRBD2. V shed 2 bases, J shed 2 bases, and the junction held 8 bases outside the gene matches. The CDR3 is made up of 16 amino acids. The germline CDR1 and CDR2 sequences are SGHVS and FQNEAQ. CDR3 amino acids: CASSLTAGVGQETQYF. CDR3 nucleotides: TGTGCCAGCAGCTTAACGGCGGGAGTGGGGCAAGAGACCCAGTACTTC.

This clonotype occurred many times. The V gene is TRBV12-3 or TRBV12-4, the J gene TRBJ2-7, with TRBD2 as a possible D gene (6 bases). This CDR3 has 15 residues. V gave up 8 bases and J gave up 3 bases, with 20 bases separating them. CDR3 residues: CASGSVSGLFYEQYF. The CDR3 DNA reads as TGTGCCAGCGGCTCCGTCAGCGGGCTCTTCTACGAGCAGTACTTC.

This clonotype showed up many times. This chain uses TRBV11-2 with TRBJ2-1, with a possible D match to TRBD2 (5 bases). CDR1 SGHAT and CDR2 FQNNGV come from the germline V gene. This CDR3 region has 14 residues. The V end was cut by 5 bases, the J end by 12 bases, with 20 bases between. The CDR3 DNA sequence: TGTGCCAGCAGCCCAGTCGGGGTGACTTTTTGGCAGTTCTTC. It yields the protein CASSPVGVTFWQFF.

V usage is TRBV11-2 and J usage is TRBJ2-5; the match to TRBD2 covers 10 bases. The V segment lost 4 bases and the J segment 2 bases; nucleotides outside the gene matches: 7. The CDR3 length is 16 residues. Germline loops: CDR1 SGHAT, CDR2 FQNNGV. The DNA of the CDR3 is TGTGCCAGCAGCTCCTCCCGACTAGCGGGTCAAGAGACCCAGTACTTC. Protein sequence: CASSSSRLAGQETQYF.

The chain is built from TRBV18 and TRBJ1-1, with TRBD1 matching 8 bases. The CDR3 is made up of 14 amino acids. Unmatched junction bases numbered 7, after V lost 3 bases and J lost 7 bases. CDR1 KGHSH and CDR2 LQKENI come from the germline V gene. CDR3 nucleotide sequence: TGTGCCAGCTCACCTGTCAGGGGGCATGATGAAGCTTTCTTT. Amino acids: CASSPVRGHDEAFF.

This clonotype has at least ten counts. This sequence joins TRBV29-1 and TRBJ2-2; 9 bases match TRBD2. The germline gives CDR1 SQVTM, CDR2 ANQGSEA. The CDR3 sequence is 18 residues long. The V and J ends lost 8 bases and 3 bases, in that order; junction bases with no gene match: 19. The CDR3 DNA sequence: TGCAGCTTACCTGTCGGGCCAGCGGGGGGCCTGTACACCGGGGAGCTGTTTTTT. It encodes CSLPVGPAGGLYTGELFF.

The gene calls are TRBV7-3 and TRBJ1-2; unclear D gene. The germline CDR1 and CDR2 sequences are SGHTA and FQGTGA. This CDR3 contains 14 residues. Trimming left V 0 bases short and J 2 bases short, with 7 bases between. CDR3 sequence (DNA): TGTGCCAGCAGCTTAACCGCCGGAAACTATGGCTACACCTTC. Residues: CASSLTAGNYGYTF.

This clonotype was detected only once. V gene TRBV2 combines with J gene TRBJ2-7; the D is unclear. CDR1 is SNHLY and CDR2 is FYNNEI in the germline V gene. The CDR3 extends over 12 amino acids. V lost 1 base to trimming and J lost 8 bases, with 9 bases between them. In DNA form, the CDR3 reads TGTGCCAGCAGTGAAGTCTATGCGAAGCAGTACTTC. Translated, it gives CASSEVYAKQYF.

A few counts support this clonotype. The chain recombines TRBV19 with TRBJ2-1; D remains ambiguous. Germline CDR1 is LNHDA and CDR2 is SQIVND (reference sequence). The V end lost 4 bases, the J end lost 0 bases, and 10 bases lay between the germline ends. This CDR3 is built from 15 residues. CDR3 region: CASSSHYRSYNEQFF. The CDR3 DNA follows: TGTGCCAGTAGTAGTCACTACCGCTCCTACAATGAGCAGTTCTTC. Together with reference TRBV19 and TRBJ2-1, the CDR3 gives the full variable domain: DGGITQSPKYLFRKEGQNVTLSCEQNLNHDAMYWYRQDPGQGLRLIYYSQIVNDFQKGDIAEGYSVSREKKESFPLTVTSAQKNPTAFYLCASSSHYRSYNEQFFGPGTRLTVL.

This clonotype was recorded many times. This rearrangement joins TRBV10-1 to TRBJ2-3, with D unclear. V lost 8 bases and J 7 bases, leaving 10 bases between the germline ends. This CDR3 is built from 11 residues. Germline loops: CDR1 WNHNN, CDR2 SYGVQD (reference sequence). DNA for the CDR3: TGCGCCAGCTCTGAAGGTTATACGCAGTATTTT. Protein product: CASSEGYTQYF.

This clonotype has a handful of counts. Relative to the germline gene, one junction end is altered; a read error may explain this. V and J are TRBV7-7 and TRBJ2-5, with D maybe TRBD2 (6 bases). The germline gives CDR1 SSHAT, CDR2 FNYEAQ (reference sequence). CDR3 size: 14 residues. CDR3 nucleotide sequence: TGTGCTAGCAGCCTATCCGGGACTTCCAGGACCCAGTACTTC. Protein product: CASSLSGTSRTQYF.